What follows describes a single T cell receptor beta chain. This sample was taken from a study of blood T cell repertoires in COVID-19. Study information: There were acute and convalescent COVID-19 samples, and they came from the United States, Italy and Spain.

Cohort allocation depended upon clinical history that participants reported. CDR3 size: 16 residues. V was clipped by 2 bases and J by 4 bases; unmatched bases: 7. Germline CDR1 and CDR2: SQVTM and ANQGSEA. In the authors' methods: Estimates of nucleated cell counts were drawn from the amplification of reference gene primers. The method was immunoSEQ multiplex PCR; TCRdb's version includes in-frame clones alone and lacks a portion of them. Clone size and V and J calls were adopted from that table, with D and trimming inferred from the DNA. The sample contains 250,000 to 300,000 clones, approximately 91% of which appear only once.

The V and J genes are TRBV29-1 and TRBJ2-5, with 13 bases that match TRBD2. This sequence was found in a woman aged 35 to 49 with acute COVID-19. The sequencing input was PBMCs or T cells enriched from blood (not recorded which). The CDR3 DNA sequence: TGCAGCGTTGAATGGACTAGCGGGAGCCCCTCAGAGACCCAGTACTTC. This sequence encodes CSVEWTSGSPSETQYF. The full variable domain, rest sourced from reference TRBV29-1 and TRBJ2-5, is SAVISQKPSRDICQRGTSLTIQCQVDSQVTMMFWYRQQPGQSLTLIATANQGSEATYESGFVIDKFPISRPNLTFSTLTVSNMSPEDSSIYLCSVEWTSGSPSETQYFGPGTRLLVL.